A single T cell receptor beta chain is shown here with its context. Its antigen remains unidentified. Base qualities are not at hand, and no much larger clone is one base apart. TCRbeta CDR3 regions were amplified from genomic DNA using the immunoSEQ Assay, a bias-controlled multiplex PCR. As for how the authors treated the data: The number of nucleated cells in each sample was estimated by amplification of reference gene primers within the assay. Sequence reads were collapsed and filtered to measure the absolute abundance of every unique TCRbeta CDR3 rearrangement. For each sample, productive Simpson clonality was calculated as the square root of Simpson's diversity index over productive rearrangements. TCRdb's version of the immuneACCESS table is confined to in-frame rearrangements and falls short of the full clone set. An unresolved V gene accounts for under half of the shortfall where checked; the remainder is of unknown origin. V and J calls and clone size follow that table, whereas D and trimming were derived from the DNA. For this sample there are about 480,000 clones; roughly nine tenths appear just once. Roughly 1% of the sample rests with the top ten.

This specimen belongs to a study of blood T cell repertoires in COVID-19 (dated by TCRdb to about 2020). For the wider study: Samples from collaborators originated in the United States, Italy and Spain and spanned both the acute and convalescent phases of COVID-19. The material from the prospective study consisted of cDNA or gDNA derived from T cells, B-cell-depleted T cells, or PBMCs. Deeply sampled blood TCRbeta repertoires from subjects exposed to, actively infected with, or recovered from COVID-19 were included in the dataset. The repertoires were made available in a free public database intended to serve as a resource for research on the immune response to SARS-CoV-2. The samples were drawn from two sources: the first 160 participants of the ongoing ImmuneRACE study, and over 1,000 subjects contributed by 6 global collaborators. The sample metadata nearly always contained a de-identified subject ID, COVID-19 status, age in years and sex. Where available, HLA class I and class II types were obtained from metadata supplied by the sample provider rather than from assay-based typing.

Counted from cysteine to phenylalanine, this CDR3 has 15 amino acids. Only CDR3 DNA remains: 45 bases, in frame from the first base. As encoded in the germline V gene (reference sequence), CDR1 is MNHNY while CDR2 is SVGAGI. Ends trimmed: V by 6 bases, J by 5 bases; bases unmatched to a gene: 8. Points the paper makes about the study in general: The quantity of clinical and demographic metadata differed by source and by participant and was supplied without curation.

One collaborating source in Seattle enrolled patients while the patients were actively infected and followed the patients over time throughout the course of disease. Each collaborating institution followed its own protocols to collect whole blood in K2EDTA tubes. For TCRbeta analysis, collaborators shipped samples as frozen whole blood, isolated PBMCs, or DNA extracted from either of those sample types. The receptor's source is a man younger than 30 with COVID-19, enrolled during active disease. The sample was peripheral blood. Recombination connected TRBV6-6 to TRBJ2-1; 9 junctional bases match TRBD2. CDR3 region: CASSEIAGVNNEQFF. The DNA sequence is as follows: TGTGCCAGCAGCGAAATAGCGGGGGTTAACAATGAGCAGTTCTTC.